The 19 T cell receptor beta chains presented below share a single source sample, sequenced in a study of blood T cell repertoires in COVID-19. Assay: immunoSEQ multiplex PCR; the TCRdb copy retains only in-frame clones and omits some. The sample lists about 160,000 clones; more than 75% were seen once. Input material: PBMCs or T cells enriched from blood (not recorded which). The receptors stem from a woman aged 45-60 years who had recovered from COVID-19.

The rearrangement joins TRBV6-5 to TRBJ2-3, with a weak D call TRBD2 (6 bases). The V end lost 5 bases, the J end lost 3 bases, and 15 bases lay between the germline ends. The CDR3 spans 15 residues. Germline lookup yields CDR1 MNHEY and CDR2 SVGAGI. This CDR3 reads CASSQLAPRTDTQYF. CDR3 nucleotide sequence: TGTGCCAGCAGTCAACTAGCACCTAGAACAGATACGCAGTATTTT.

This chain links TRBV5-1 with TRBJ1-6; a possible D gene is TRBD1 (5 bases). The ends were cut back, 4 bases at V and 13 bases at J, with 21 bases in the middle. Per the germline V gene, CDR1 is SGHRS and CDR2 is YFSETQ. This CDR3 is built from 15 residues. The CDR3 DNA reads TGCGCCAGCAGCAACGTGACAGATCGTTTTAGGCCCCTCCACTTT. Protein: CASSNVTDRFRPLHF.

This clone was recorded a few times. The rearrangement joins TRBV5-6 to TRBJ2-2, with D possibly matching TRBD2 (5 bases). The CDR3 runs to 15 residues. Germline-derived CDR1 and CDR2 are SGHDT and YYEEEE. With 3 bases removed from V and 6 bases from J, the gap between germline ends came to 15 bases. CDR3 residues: CASSWLPGLPGELFF. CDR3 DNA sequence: TGTGCCAGCAGCTGGTTACCCGGACTTCCCGGGGAGCTGTTTTTT.

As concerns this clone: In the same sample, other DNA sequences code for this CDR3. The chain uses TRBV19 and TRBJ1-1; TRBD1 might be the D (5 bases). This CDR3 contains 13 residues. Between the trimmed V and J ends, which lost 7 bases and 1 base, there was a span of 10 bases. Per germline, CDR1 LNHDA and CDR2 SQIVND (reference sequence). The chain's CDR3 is CASTWTTNTEAFF. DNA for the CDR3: TGTGCCAGTACATGGACAACGAACACTGAAGCTTTCTTT.

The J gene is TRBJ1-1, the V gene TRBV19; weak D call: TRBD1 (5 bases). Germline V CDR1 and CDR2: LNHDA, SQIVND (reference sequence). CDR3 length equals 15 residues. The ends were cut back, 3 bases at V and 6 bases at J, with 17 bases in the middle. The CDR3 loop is CASSITATEAAEAFF. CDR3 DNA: TGTGCCAGTAGTATTACGGCGACAGAGGCTGCTGAAGCTTTCTTT.

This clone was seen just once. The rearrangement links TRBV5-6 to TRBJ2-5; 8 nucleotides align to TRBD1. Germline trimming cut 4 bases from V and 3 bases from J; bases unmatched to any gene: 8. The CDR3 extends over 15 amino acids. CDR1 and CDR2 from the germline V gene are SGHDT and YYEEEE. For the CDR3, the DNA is TGTGCCAGCAGCCTCCTTAAGACAGGGGAAGAGACCCAGTACTTC. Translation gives CASSLLKTGEETQYF.

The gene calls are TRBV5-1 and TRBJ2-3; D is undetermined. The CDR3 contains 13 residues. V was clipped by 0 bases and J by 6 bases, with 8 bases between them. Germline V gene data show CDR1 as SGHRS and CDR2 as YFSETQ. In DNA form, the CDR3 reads TGCGCCAGCAGCTTGGCGGCCAGGGATACGCAGTATTTT. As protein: CASSLAARDTQYF.

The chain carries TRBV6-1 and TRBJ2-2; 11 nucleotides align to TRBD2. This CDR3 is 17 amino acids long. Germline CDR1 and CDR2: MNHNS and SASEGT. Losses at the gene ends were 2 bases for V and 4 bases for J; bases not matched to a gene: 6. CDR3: CASSEPLAGGRTGELFF. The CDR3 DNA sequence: TGTGCCAGCAGTGAACCCCTAGCGGGGGGCCGCACCGGGGAGCTGTTTTTT.

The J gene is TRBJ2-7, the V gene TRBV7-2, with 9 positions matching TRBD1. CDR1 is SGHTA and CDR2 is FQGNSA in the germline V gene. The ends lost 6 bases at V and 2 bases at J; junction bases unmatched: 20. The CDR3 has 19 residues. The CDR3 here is CASRLTPRDRVLEAYEQYF. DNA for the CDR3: TGTGCCAGCAGATTGACCCCCCGGGACAGGGTGTTAGAGGCCTACGAGCAGTACTTC.

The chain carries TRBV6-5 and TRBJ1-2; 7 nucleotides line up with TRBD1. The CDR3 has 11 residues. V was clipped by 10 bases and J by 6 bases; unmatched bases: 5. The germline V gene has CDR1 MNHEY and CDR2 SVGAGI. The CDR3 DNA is TGTGCCACACAGGGGCAGGATGGCTACACCTTC. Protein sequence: CATQGQDGYTF.

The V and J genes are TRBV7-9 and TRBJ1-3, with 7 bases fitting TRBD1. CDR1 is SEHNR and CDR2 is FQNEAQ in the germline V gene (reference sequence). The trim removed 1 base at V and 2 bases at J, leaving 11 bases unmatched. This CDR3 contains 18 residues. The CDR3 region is CASSLDPLQGWAGNTIYF. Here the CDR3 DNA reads TGTGCCAGCAGCTTAGACCCATTACAGGGGTGGGCTGGAAACACCATATATTTT.

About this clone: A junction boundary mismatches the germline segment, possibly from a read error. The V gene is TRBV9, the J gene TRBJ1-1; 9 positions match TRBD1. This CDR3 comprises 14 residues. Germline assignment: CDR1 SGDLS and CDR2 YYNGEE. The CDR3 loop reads CVSSEGQGVTEAFF. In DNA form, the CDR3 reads TGTGTCAGCAGCGAGGGACAGGGCGTCACTGAAGCTTTCTTT.

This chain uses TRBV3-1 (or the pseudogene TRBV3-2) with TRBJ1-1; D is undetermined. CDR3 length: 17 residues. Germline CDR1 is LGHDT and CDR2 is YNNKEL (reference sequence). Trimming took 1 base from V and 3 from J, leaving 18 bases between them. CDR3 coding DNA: TGTGCCAGCAGCCAAGGTAGGGTAGGAGGGTTGCACACTGAAGCTTTCTTT. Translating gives CASSQGRVGGLHTEAFF.

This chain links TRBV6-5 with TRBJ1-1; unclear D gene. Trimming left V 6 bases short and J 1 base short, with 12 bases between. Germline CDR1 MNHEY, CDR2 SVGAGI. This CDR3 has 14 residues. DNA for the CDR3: TGTGCCAGCAGGCGGGAGGTTTCGAACACTGAAGCTTTCTTT. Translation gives CASRREVSNTEAFF.

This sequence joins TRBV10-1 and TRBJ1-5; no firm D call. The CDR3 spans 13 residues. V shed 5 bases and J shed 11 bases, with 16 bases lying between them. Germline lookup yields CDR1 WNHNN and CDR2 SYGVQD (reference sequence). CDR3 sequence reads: CASSRTGREAQHF. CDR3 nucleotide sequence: TGCGCCAGCAGTAGGACGGGGAGGGAGGCCCAGCATTTT.

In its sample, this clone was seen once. In DNA, the CDR3 is TGTGCCAGCAGCACCCCGGGACAGGGGGACACTGAAGCTTTCTTT. This encodes CASSTPGQGDTEAFF. J is TRBJ1-1 and V is TRBV6-5, with 11 bases that match TRBD1. After removal of 6 bases from V and 3 bases from J, the junction contained 6 bases not matched to a gene. This CDR3 contains 15 residues. Germline V gene data show CDR1 as MNHEY and CDR2 as SVGAGI.

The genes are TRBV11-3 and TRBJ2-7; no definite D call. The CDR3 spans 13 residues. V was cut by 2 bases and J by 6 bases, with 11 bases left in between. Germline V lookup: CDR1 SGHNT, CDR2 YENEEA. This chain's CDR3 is CASSLTGFGEQYF. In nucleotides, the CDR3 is TGTGCCAGCAGCTTAACCGGGTTTGGCGAGCAGTACTTC.

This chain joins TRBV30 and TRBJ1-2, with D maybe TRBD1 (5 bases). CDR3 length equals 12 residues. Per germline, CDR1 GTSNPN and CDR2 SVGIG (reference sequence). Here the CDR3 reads CGTREANYGYTF. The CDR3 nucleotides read TGTGGCACCAGGGAAGCTAACTATGGCTACACCTTC. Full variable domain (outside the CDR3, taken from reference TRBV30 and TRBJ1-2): SQTIHQWPATLVQPVGSPLSLECTVEGTSNPNLYWYRQAAGRGLQLLFYSVGIGQISSEVPQNLSASRPQDRQFILSSKKLLLSDSGFYLCGTREANYGYTFGSGTRLTVV.

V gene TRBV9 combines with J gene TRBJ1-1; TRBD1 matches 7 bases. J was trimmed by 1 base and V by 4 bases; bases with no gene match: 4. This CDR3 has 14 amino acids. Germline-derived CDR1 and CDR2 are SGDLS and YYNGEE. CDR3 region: CASSPRQGNTEAFF. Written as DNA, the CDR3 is TGTGCCAGCAGCCCTAGACAGGGGAACACTGAAGCTTTCTTT.